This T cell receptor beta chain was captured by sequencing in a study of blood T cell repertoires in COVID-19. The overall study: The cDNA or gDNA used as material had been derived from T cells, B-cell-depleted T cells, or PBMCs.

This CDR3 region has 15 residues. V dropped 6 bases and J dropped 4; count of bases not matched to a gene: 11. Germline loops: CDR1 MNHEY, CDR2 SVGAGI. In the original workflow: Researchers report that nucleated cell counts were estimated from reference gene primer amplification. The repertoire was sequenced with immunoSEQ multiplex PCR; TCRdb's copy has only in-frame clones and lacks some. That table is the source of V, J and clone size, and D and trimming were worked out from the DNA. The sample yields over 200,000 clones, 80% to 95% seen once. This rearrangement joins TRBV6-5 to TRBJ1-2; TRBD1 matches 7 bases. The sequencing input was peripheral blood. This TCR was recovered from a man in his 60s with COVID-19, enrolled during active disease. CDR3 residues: CASRGASGTVYGYTF. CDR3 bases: TGTGCCAGCAGGGGAGCTTCTGGGACAGTCTATGGCTACACCTTC.